This T cell receptor (beta chain) is drawn from a study of blood T cell repertoires in COVID-19. Trimming left V 7 bases short and J 4 bases short, with 8 bases between. CDR3 length: 12 residues. CDR1 is SNHLY, CDR2 FYNNEI, per germline. Repertoires were generated with immunoSEQ multiplex PCR, while TCRdb's copy carries only in-frame clones and drops some. The table shows about 100,000 clones, with more than 85% occurring only once. This TCR derives from a man aged 45-65 years with active COVID-19. This chain uses TRBV2 with TRBJ2-1; weak D call: TRBD2 (5 bases). Sample: peripheral blood. In DNA, the CDR3 is TGTGCCAGCATTGGGGAGTACAATGAGCAGTTCTTC. Amino acid sequence: CASIGEYNEQFF.